These T cell receptor beta chains were read from a single sample in a study of untreated major depressive disorder. Repertoires were generated with immunoSEQ multiplex PCR, while TCRdb's copy carries only in-frame clones and drops some. Here the sample spans 21,000 or so clones, 90% to 95% being singletons. The specimen sequenced was CD4+ T cells from PBMCs. Every receptor here comes from a man younger than 45 in good health. Each CDR3 is given with its conserved first and last residue. The D gene is left open where the match is weak.

j_gene | v_gene | d_gene | CDR3nt | CDR3aa
TRBJ2-1 | TRBV4-1 | TRBD2 | TGCGCCAGCAGCCTCTGGACTAGCGGGAGTGGTTCCTACAATGAGCAGTTCTTC | CASSLWTSGSGSYNEQFF
TRBJ2-7 | TRBV6-5 | - | TGTGCCAGCAGTTTAGACCCGGGACAACCTTACGAGCAGTACTTC | CASSLDPGQPYEQYF
TRBJ2-5 | TRBV5-6 | TRBD1 | TGTGCCAGCAGCTCGACAAAACGTCCCAGGGGGAGCCAAGAGACCCAGTACTTC | CASSSTKRPRGSQETQYF
TRBJ2-7 | TRBV7-3 | - | TGTGCCAGCAGCTTAACGATGGGGTCGTACTACGAGCAGTACTTC | CASSLTMGSYYEQYF
TRBJ1-1 | TRBV19 | TRBD1 | TGTGCCAGTAGTCTGGGACAGAGGAACACTGAAGCTTTCTTT | CASSLGQRNTEAFF
TRBJ2-5 | TRBV5-6 | - | TGTGCCAGCAGCTTGGCCTTAAAGGAGACCCAGTACTTC | CASSLALKETQYF
TRBJ1-5 | TRBV7-3 | - | TGTGCCAGCAGCGCATCTAGCAATCAGCCCCAGCATTTT | CASSASSNQPQHF
TRBJ2-1 | TRBV5-1 | TRBD2 | TGCGCCAGCAGCTTGGCAAGGGCGGGAGGTAATGTTTACAATGAGCAGTTCTTC | CASSLARAGGNVYNEQFF
TRBJ2-1 | TRBV27 | - | TGTGCCAGCAGTTTATTGGGAGGGGGCCATGAGCAGTTCTTC | CASSLLGGGHEQFF
TRBJ2-7 | TRBV11-2 | - | TGTGCCAGCAGACGTCCCCGCACCTACGAGCAGTACTTC | CASRRPRTYEQYF
TRBJ2-5 | TRBV5-1 | - | TGCGCCAGCAGTAGCGGAGCCCAAGAGACCCAGTACTTC | CASSSGAQETQYF